These T cell receptor beta chains were read from a single sample in a study of cytomegalovirus exposure and HLA in healthy donors. Assay used: immunoSEQ multiplex PCR; TCRdb lists only in-frame clones, some missing. The sample lists about 95,000 clones; around 81% were seen once. Sequenced input: PBMCs. The receptor set was obtained from a woman between 65 and 79 years old in good health and CMV-seropositive. Both conserved end residues are part of each CDR3. The D gene is left open where the match is weak. Some rows mark clone size as missing; the rest say once, few, many or name a class of expanded clone.

v_call	clone_size	j_call	d_call	cdr3_nt	cdr3_aa
TRBV5-4	-	TRBJ2-3	TRBD2	TGTGCCAGCAGCTTGAAACTAGCGGGAGGATTTGGGACAGATACGCAGTATTTT	CASSLKLAGGFGTDTQYF
TRBV18	-	TRBJ2-7	-	TGTGCCAGCTCACCGGGCAGGGCCGAGCAGTACTTC	CASSPGRAEQYF
TRBV11-1	-	TRBJ2-5	-	TGTGCCAGCAGCTTTGGTCGCGGGGATCAAGAGACCCAGTACTTC	CASSFGRGDQETQYF
TRBV7-8	few	TRBJ1-1	-	TGTGCCAGCAGCTTAACGATCCCGGGGGAAGCTTTCTTT	CASSLTIPGEAFF
TRBV19	-	TRBJ2-3	-	TGTGCCAGTAGTATAGGACTAGTGGGATACGATACGCAGTATTTT	CASSIGLVGYDTQYF
TRBV25-1	-	TRBJ1-1	TRBD1	TGTGCCAGCAGTGAAGGTATGGGCAGGGGGTGGACTGAAGCTTTCTTT	CASSEGMGRGWTEAFF
TRBV10-1	-	TRBJ2-2	TRBD2	TGCGCCAGCAGTCCAGCGGGAGTGAGGACCGGGGAGCTGTTTTTT	CASSPAGVRTGELFF
TRBV7-9	-	TRBJ2-7	TRBD2	TGTGCCAGCAGCTTTGGGACTAACTACGAGCAGTACTTC	CASSFGTNYEQYF
TRBV5-4	-	TRBJ2-5	-	TGTGCCAGCAGCTTTCCTAAAGGGGGAAAAGAGACCCAGTACTTC	CASSFPKGGKETQYF
TRBV10-3	-	TRBJ2-7	-	TGTGCCATCAGTGAAGCTAGCGATTTCTCCTACGAGCAGTACTTC	CAISEASDFSYEQYF
TRBV18	-	TRBJ1-2	TRBD1	TGTGCCAGCTCCAGACAGGGTGACGGCTACACCTTC	CASSRQGDGYTF